The present T cell receptor (beta chain) was sequenced within a study of blood T cell repertoires in COVID-19. Study details: The origin of the acute and convalescent COVID-19 samples was the United States, Italy and Spain. T cells, B-cell-depleted T cells, or PBMCs provided the cDNA or gDNA that served as material.

Per the original data handling: Amplification from reference gene primers served as the basis for estimated nucleated cell counts. Only in-frame clones appear in the TCRdb table, and some are missing; sequencing was by immunoSEQ multiplex PCR. V and J calls and clone size are copied from that table; D and trimming were computed from the DNA. This sample has about 43,000 clones, with 80% to 90% found just once. CDR1 is SGHDT, CDR2 YYEEEE, per germline. The ends lost 4 bases at V and 3 bases at J; junction bases unmatched: 2. The CDR3 is 13 residues long. This clone was counted only a few times. The chain uses TRBV5-6 and TRBJ2-7; 9 bases map to TRBD2. Source material: peripheral blood. The TCR originated in a human donor in a cohort sampled during active COVID-19. Here the CDR3 reads CASSRLAVYEQYF. The CDR3 DNA reads as TGTGCCAGCAGCCGACTAGCGGTCTACGAGCAGTACTTC.